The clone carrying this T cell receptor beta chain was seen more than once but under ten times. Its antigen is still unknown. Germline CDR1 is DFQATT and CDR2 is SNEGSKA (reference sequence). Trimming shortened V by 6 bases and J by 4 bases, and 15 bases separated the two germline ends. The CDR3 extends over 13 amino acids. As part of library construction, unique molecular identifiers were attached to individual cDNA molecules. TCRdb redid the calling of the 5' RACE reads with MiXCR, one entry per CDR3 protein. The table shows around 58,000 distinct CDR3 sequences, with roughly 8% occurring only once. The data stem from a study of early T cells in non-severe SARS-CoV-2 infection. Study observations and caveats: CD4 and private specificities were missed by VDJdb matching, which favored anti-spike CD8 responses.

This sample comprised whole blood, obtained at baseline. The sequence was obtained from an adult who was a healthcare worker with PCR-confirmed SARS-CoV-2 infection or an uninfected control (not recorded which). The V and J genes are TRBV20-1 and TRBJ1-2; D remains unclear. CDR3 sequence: CSADIGPVYGYTF. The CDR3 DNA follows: TGCAGTGCCGACATAGGACCTGTCTATGGCTACACCTTC.